These 26 T cell receptor beta chains came from one sample sequenced in a study of graft-versus-host responses after intestinal transplantation. These receptors have no identified antigens. TCRdb keeps only in-frame clones here, not all; method: immunoSEQ multiplex PCR. The table includes some 86,000 clones, 90% to 95% detected once. This specimen was unstimulated CD4+ T cells sorted from spleen or lymph node cells, taken before intestinal transplant. The receptors stem from a human donor who received an intestinal transplant.

The chain couples TRBV5-8 to TRBJ1-5; 7 bases fit TRBD1. Germline V gene lookup returns CDR1 SGHTS and CDR2 YDEGEE. The CDR3 is 15 residues long. V lost 0 bases to trimming and J lost 9 bases; unmatched junction nucleotides: 9. For the CDR3, the DNA is TGTGCCAGCAGCTTGGACAGGGGTAGATCAAGGCCCCAGCATTTT. This encodes CASSLDRGRSRPQHF. Looking up the rest from reference TRBV5-8 and TRBJ1-5 gives the full variable domain: EAGVTQSPTHLIKTRGQQATLRCSPISGHTSVYWYQQALGLGLQFLLWYDEGEERNRGNFPPRFSGRQFPNYSSELNVNALELEDSALYLCASSLDRGRSRPQHFGDGTRLSIL.

This clone was picked up one time. In DNA, the CDR3 is TGTGCCAGCAGCTTATCCGGCGGATACAATGAGCAGTTCTTC. Its translation: CASSLSGGYNEQFF. This rearrangement joins TRBV7-9 to TRBJ2-1; the D is unclear. This CDR3 is built from 14 residues. Germline V gene data show CDR1 as SEHNR and CDR2 as FQNEAQ (reference sequence). V was clipped by 2 bases and J by 4 bases, with 9 bases between them.

The CDR3 is CASSYRGGTDTQYF. CDR3 sequence (DNA): TGCGCCAGCAGCTACAGGGGGGGAACAGATACGCAGTATTTT. The chain uses TRBV5-1 and TRBJ2-3; weak D call: TRBD1 (8 bases). V was shortened by 3 bases and J by 3 bases, with 11 bases between the two germline ends. The CDR3 sequence is 14 residues long. Germline V gives CDR1 SGHRS, CDR2 YFSETQ.

CDR3 region: CASRAGNSPLHF. CDR3 coding DNA: TGTGCCAGCAGGGCAGGGAATTCACCCCTCCACTTT. The chain uses TRBV6-1 and TRBJ1-6, with TRBD1 as a possible D gene (5 bases). Between the trimmed V and J ends, which lost 6 bases and 7 bases, there was a span of 7 bases. The CDR3 spans 12 residues. From germline, CDR1 is MNHNS and CDR2 SASEGT.

The chain couples TRBV30 to TRBJ1-1; TRBD1 matches 7 bases. Germline lookup yields CDR1 GTSNPN and CDR2 SVGIG (reference sequence). CDR3 length: 15 residues. V dropped 0 bases and J dropped 3; count of bases not matched to a gene: 7. DNA of the CDR3: TGTGCCTGGAGTGTATATCAGGGGGGACACACTGAAGCTTTCTTT. This sequence encodes CAWSVYQGGHTEAFF.

The chain carries TRBV19 and TRBJ1-4; D possibly corresponds to TRBD1 (5 bases). V lost 3 bases, J lost 10 bases, and 15 bases lay in between. CDR1 is LNHDA, CDR2 SQIVND, per germline (reference sequence). The CDR3 totals 14 residues. DNA of the CDR3: TGTGCCAGTAGTATGGGGCAGGGTGATGGAAAACTGTTTTTT. It specifies CASSMGQGDGKLFF.

The chain links TRBV29-1 to TRBJ2-3; no reliable D call. The CDR3 runs 13 residues. V lost 4 bases and J 0 bases, leaving 8 bases between the germline ends. Germline V CDR1 and CDR2: SQVTM, ANQGSEA. The CDR3 protein is CSVGGISTDTQYF. The CDR3 DNA sequence: TGCAGCGTTGGTGGCATCAGCACAGATACGCAGTATTTT.

The CDR3 sequence is CASSTDTFIGELFF. CDR3 DNA sequence: TGTGCCAGCAGTACGGACACTTTCATCGGGGAGCTGTTTTTT. The rearrangement joins TRBV6-6 to TRBJ2-2, with D possibly TRBD1 on 5 matching bases. This CDR3 has 14 amino acids. V dropped 5 bases and J dropped 7 bases, with 14 bases sitting between them. CDR1 and CDR2 (germline): MNHNY, SVGAGI (reference sequence).

As concerns this clone: Other DNA sequences within the sample encode an identical CDR3. V gene TRBV5-6 combines with J gene TRBJ2-3, with a weak D call TRBD1 (5 bases). V was clipped by 4 bases and J by 2 bases, with 14 bases between them. The CDR3 length is 15 residues. CDR1 and CDR2 from the germline V gene are SGHDT and YYEEEE. This CDR3 reads CASSGARAITDTQYF. The CDR3 DNA sequence: TGTGCCAGCAGCGGGGCCCGGGCCATCACAGATACGCAGTATTTT.

The chain employs TRBV11-3 and TRBJ2-7; 8 bases align to TRBD1. This CDR3 contains 15 residues. Per germline, CDR1 SGHNT and CDR2 YENEEA. V shed 6 bases and J 0 bases; nucleotides not matched to a gene: 7. The CDR3 DNA reads TGTGCCAGCAGTTTCGGACAGGGCCTCTCCTACGAGCAGTACTTC. It codes for CASSFGQGLSYEQYF.

The chain couples TRBV12-5 to TRBJ1-3; D is possibly TRBD1 (5 bases). The CDR3 consists of 16 residues. V lost 1 base and J 10 bases, leaving 20 bases between the germline ends. Germline V gene sequence: CDR1 LGHNT, CDR2 FRNRAP. The CDR3 nucleotides read TGTGCTAGTGGTTTGGGCTTCCGCGGGGGGTCGTGGACCATATATTTT. Its protein is CASGLGFRGGSWTIYF.

This clone was seen only once. The chain links TRBV5-1 to TRBJ1-1; D may be TRBD1 (6 bases). This CDR3 has 15 amino acids. Germline loops: CDR1 SGHRS, CDR2 YFSETQ. The ends were cut back, 0 bases at V and 1 base at J, with 10 bases in the middle. CDR3 sequence (DNA): TGCGCCAGCAGCTTGGATCTGGGGGCGAACACTGAAGCTTTCTTT. Amino acids: CASSLDLGANTEAFF.

V and J are TRBV6-1 and TRBJ1-4; 7 bases align to TRBD1. CDR1 is MNHNS and CDR2 is SASEGT in the germline V gene. The V gene end was trimmed by 0 bases and the J gene end by 3 bases; junction bases not matched to a gene: 13. There are 19 residues in the CDR3. The chain's CDR3 is CASSEASGVNRGANEKLFF. The CDR3 region has the DNA TGTGCCAGCAGTGAAGCGTCGGGGGTAAACAGGGGAGCTAATGAAAAACTGTTTTTT.

The chain links TRBV2 to TRBJ1-1; D is unclear. This CDR3 contains 13 residues. V was cut by 5 bases and J by 6 bases, with 13 bases left in between. The germline V gene has CDR1 SNHLY and CDR2 FYNNEI. CDR3 coding DNA: TGTGCCAGCAGTCGGGAGACGAGGGCTGAAGCTTTCTTT. It encodes CASSRETRAEAFF.

The rearrangement links TRBV21-1 to TRBJ1-1; TRBD1 is taken as the D call from the table, unchecked against the DNA. TRBV21-1 counts as a pseudogene. CDR3 length equals 17 residues. CDR3 region: CASSKVRAGGENTEAFF. DNA of the CDR3: TGTGCCAGCAGCAAAGTTAGGGCAGGGGGCGAGAACACTGAAGCTTTCTTT.

The chain has TRBV7-2 and TRBJ2-3, with 10 bases fitting TRBD1. V dropped 5 bases and J dropped 2; count of bases not matched to a gene: 4. In germline, CDR1 is SGHTA, CDR2 FQGNSA. The CDR3 runs to 15 residues. The chain's CDR3 is CASSRDRGHTDTQYF. The CDR3 DNA follows: TGTGCCAGCAGCCGGGACAGGGGACACACAGATACGCAGTATTTT. The whole variable domain, remainder taken from reference TRBV7-2 and TRBJ2-3, is GAGVSQSPSNKVTEKGKDVELRCDPISGHTALYWYRQSLGQGLEFLIYFQGNSAPDKSGLPSDRFSAERTGGSVSTLTIQRTQQEDSAVYLCASSRDRGHTDTQYFGPGTRLTVL.

The V gene is TRBV5-1, the J gene TRBJ2-7; TRBD1 agrees at 8 bases. The CDR3 is 14 amino acids. Germline values: CDR1 SGHRS, CDR2 YFSETQ. V lost 0 bases to trimming and J lost 5 bases; unmatched junction nucleotides: 4. The CDR3 reads CASSLEDRVDEQYF. The CDR3 DNA reads TGCGCCAGCAGCTTGGAGGACAGGGTCGACGAGCAGTACTTC. Together with reference TRBV5-1 and TRBJ2-7, the CDR3 gives the full variable domain: KAGVTQTPRYLIKTRGQQVTLSCSPISGHRSVSWYQQTPGQGLQFLFEYFSETQRNKGNFPGRFSGRQFSNSRSEMNVSTLELGDSALYLCASSLEDRVDEQYFGPGTRLTVT.

This clone has more than one count but fewer than ten. The chain carries TRBV10-3 and TRBJ1-2; 7 nucleotides agree with TRBD1. Germline trimming cut 1 base from V and 8 bases from J; bases unmatched to any gene: 7. The CDR3 extends over 14 amino acids. The V gene's germline CDR1 is ENHRY and CDR2 SYGVKD. The DNA of the CDR3 is TGTGCCATCAGTGAGTTGAGACAGGGCGGAGGCTACACCTTC. Translation: CAISELRQGGGYTF.

The chain has TRBV19 and TRBJ2-2, with 11 bases fitting TRBD1. The CDR3 has 15 amino acids. J gave up 3 bases and V 9 bases, and 6 bases lay outside the gene matches. Germline values: CDR1 LNHDA, CDR2 SQIVND (reference sequence). This chain's CDR3 is CASTSDRGHTGELFF. Written as DNA, the CDR3 is TGTGCCAGCACCTCGGACAGGGGGCACACCGGGGAGCTGTTTTTT.

CDR3 nucleotide sequence: TGCGCCAGCAGCCCTAGCGGGGGGACAAAAAACATTCAGTACTTC. Encoded protein: CASSPSGGTKNIQYF. The chain combines TRBV4-3 with TRBJ2-4; 11 bases are shared with TRBD2. Looked up from germline, CDR1 is LGHNA and CDR2 is YSLEER. CDR3 length: 15 amino acids. The J segment lost 4 bases and the V segment lost 4 bases, leaving 3 bases of the junction unmatched.

V is TRBV5-4 and J is TRBJ2-7; TRBD1 agrees at 10 bases. The V gene end was trimmed by 0 bases and the J gene end by 11 bases; junction bases not matched to a gene: 5. The germline V gene has CDR1 SGHNT and CDR2 YYREEE (reference sequence). The CDR3 covers 13 residues. The CDR3 nucleotides read TGTGCCAGCAGCTTGGGACAGGGGGCCTCGGAGTACTTC. Its protein is CASSLGQGASEYF.

The V and J genes are TRBV9 and TRBJ2-3, with D possibly TRBD2 on 5 matching bases. This CDR3 comprises 14 residues. V was trimmed by 3 bases and J by 1 base, leaving 9 bases between them. Germline CDR1 SGDLS, CDR2 YYNGEE. CDR3 in DNA: TGTGCCAGCAGCGACCATAGCGGCACAGATACGCAGTATTTT. This codes for CASSDHSGTDTQYF.

The CDR3 DNA follows: TGTGCCAGCTCCTGGACAGGGGATAGCACAGATACGCAGTATTTT. Protein product: CASSWTGDSTDTQYF. The chain carries TRBV18 and TRBJ2-3, with 9 bases that match TRBD1. The CDR3 sequence is 15 residues long. Germline V gene sequence: CDR1 KGHSH, CDR2 LQKENI. V shed 6 bases and J 0 bases; nucleotides not matched to a gene: 4.

The CDR3 region has the DNA TGTGCCAGCAGCTTAGAGAGTCCTACTAGCGGGAGCTCCTACGAGCAGTACTTC. It is translated as CASSLESPTSGSSYEQYF. The rearrangement uses TRBV7-6 and TRBJ2-7; 11 bases map to TRBD2. V lost 1 base, J lost 0 bases, and 8 bases stayed unmatched. CDR3 length equals 18 residues. CDR1 SGHVS and CDR2 FNYEAQ come from the germline V gene.

This chain connects TRBV19 to TRBJ1-1, with 8 bases fitting TRBD1. J lost 4 bases, V lost 4 bases, and 5 bases had no gene match. The CDR3 consists of 14 residues. CDR1 is LNHDA, CDR2 SQIVND, per germline (reference sequence). In nucleotides, the CDR3 is TGTGCCAGTAGTAAAAGACAGGGGCCCACTGAAGCTTTCTTT. Translating gives CASSKRQGPTEAFF.

This chain links TRBV2 with TRBJ1-1; tentative D call: TRBD1 (5 bases). CDR1 SNHLY and CDR2 FYNNEI come from the germline V gene. Trimming left V 4 bases short and J 1 base short, with 10 bases between. This CDR3 has 14 amino acids. CDR3 sequence reads: CASSGEGRNTEAFF. The CDR3 DNA follows: TGTGCCAGCAGTGGGGAGGGGAGGAACACTGAAGCTTTCTTT.